One and the same sample provided the 27 T cell receptor beta chains below, sequenced in a study of cytomegalovirus exposure and HLA in healthy donors. Primers included in the PCR were 60 Vbeta and 13 Jbeta primers. The protocol was immunoSEQ multiplex PCR, while the TCRdb copy is restricted to in-frame clones and leaves out a portion. The table includes fewer than 200,000 clones, approximately 72% detected once. Specimen: PBMCs. These receptors originate from a man aged 35-49 years in good health and CMV-seropositive.

The genes are TRBV29-1 and TRBJ1-4; 8 bases fit TRBD1. Germline CDR1 and CDR2: SQVTM and ANQGSEA. Losses at the gene ends were 3 bases for V and 8 bases for J; bases not matched to a gene: 5. The CDR3 is 13 residues long. CDR3 in amino acids: CSVEGTGQEKLFF. The DNA for the CDR3 is TGCAGCGTTGAGGGGACAGGTCAGGAAAAACTGTTTTTT.

The V and J genes are TRBV11-3 and TRBJ1-1; possible D gene TRBD1, 6 bases. The V and J ends lost 3 bases and 4 bases respectively, with 9 bases between them. The CDR3 length is 13 residues. Germline V CDR1 and CDR2: SGHNT, YENEEA. The CDR3 loop reads CASSFGGATEAFF. CDR3 nucleotides: TGTGCCAGCAGCTTTGGGGGGGCCACTGAAGCTTTCTTT.

The rearrangement joins TRBV29-1 to TRBJ2-7, with TRBD1 as a possible D gene (6 bases). The CDR3 is 16 residues long. Germline assignment: CDR1 SQVTM and CDR2 ANQGSEA. Trimming removed 0 bases from V and 3 bases from J, with 18 bases in between. The CDR3, as DNA: TGCAGCGTTGAAGAGGTTCAGGGGAAGGGACGCTACGAGCAGTACTTC. Protein sequence: CSVEEVQGKGRYEQYF.

The genes are TRBV2 and TRBJ1-4; D possibly corresponds to TRBD1 (6 bases). V was pared by 6 bases and J by 0 bases, with 11 bases between. The germline gives CDR1 SNHLY, CDR2 FYNNEI. There are 15 residues in the CDR3. CDR3 sequence reads: CASSADRTTNEKLFF. The CDR3 nucleotides are TGTGCCAGCAGCGCTGACAGGACAACTAATGAAAAACTGTTTTTT.

The J gene is TRBJ2-7, the V gene TRBV9, with D perhaps TRBD2 (7 bases). Germline CDR1 is SGDLS and CDR2 is YYNGEE. The CDR3 is made up of 15 amino acids. Trimming removed 3 bases at V and 5 bases at J, with 18 bases between. CDR3 DNA: TGTGCCAGCAGCGCCACTGGGGGGGCCGCCCACGAGCAGTACTTC. Its translation is CASSATGGAAHEQYF.

This clone was picked up many times. The V call is TRBV27, the J call TRBJ2-7; 7 nucleotides match TRBD1. The length of the CDR3 is 14 residues. J was trimmed by 3 bases and V by 6 bases; bases with no gene match: 8. Germline assignment: CDR1 MNHEY and CDR2 SMNVEV (reference sequence). This CDR3 reads CASRGDRASYEQYF. CDR3 DNA: TGTGCCAGCAGGGGAGACAGGGCGAGCTACGAGCAGTACTTC.

The chain combines TRBV7-2 with TRBJ1-2, with 8 positions matching TRBD1. The J segment lost 4 bases and the V segment lost 5 bases, leaving 9 bases of the junction unmatched. The CDR3 length is 15 residues. Germline CDR1 and CDR2: SGHTA and FQGNSA. CDR3 bases: TGTGCCAGCAGCCCTGGGACAGGAGACAGCTATGGCTACACCTTC. Residues: CASSPGTGDSYGYTF.

The chain combines TRBV27 with TRBJ2-7; 8 bases agree with TRBD2. Losses at the gene ends were 8 bases for V and 1 base for J; bases not matched to a gene: 7. The germline V gene has CDR1 MNHEY and CDR2 SMNVEV (reference sequence). CDR3 size: 14 residues. The CDR3 DNA follows: TGTGCCAGCCACCGGGCGGGGGGATCCTACGAGCAGTACTTC. Translated, it gives CASHRAGGSYEQYF.

The chain is built from TRBV2 and TRBJ2-1, with D possibly matching TRBD1 (6 bases). The CDR3 totals 15 residues. Looked up from germline, CDR1 is SNHLY and CDR2 is FYNNEI. The V end lost 6 bases, the J end lost 8 bases, and 20 bases lay between the germline ends. The CDR3 spells CASRYDRSAGDEQFF. The CDR3 nucleotides read TGTGCCAGCAGGTATGACAGGTCCGCCGGGGATGAGCAGTTCTTC.

The V call is TRBV29-1, the J call TRBJ2-1; D is unresolved. Germline-derived CDR1 and CDR2 are SQVTM and ANQGSEA. Trimming took off 7 bases at V and 5 bases at J, with 18 bases between the two ends. CDR3 length: 14 residues. The CDR3 reads CSADTNVYNNEQFF. CDR3 nucleotides: TGCAGCGCTGACACAAACGTATACAACAATGAGCAGTTCTTC.

The J gene is TRBJ1-3, the V gene TRBV7-6; no reliable D call. CDR3 length: 14 amino acids. V was shortened by 5 bases and J by 3 bases, with 11 bases between the two germline ends. The germline CDR1 and CDR2 sequences are SGHVS and FNYEAQ. The CDR3 DNA follows: TGTGCCAGCAGCCCAAACTCGGGTGGAAACACCATATATTTT. Protein sequence: CASSPNSGGNTIYF.

Only a few counts were recorded for this clone. The chain uses TRBV4-3 and TRBJ1-4; the match to TRBD1 covers 7 bases. This CDR3 is 15 amino acids long. The ends lost 1 base at V and 6 bases at J; junction bases unmatched: 5. Germline-derived CDR1 and CDR2 are LGHNA and YSLEER. CDR3 loop: CASSQGQGLDEKLFF. CDR3 nucleotide sequence: TGCGCCAGCAGCCAAGGACAGGGTTTGGATGAAAAACTGTTTTTT.

The chain links TRBV4-2 to TRBJ1-5; D uncertain. Germline V lookup: CDR1 LGHNA, CDR2 YNFKEQ. Trimming shortened V by 0 bases and J by 6 bases, and 12 bases separated the two germline ends. The CDR3 has 15 residues. For the CDR3, the DNA is TGTGCCAGCAGCCAAGATCGAGGGATGGGTCAGCCCCAGCATTTT. Translating gives CASSQDRGMGQPQHF.

The rearrangement links TRBV4-1 to TRBJ2-5; 11 bases are a match to TRBD1. J lost 4 bases, V lost 1 base, and 5 bases had no gene match. Germline CDR1 reads MGHRA; CDR2 reads YSYEKL. The CDR3 runs 16 residues. The CDR3: CASSQAGTGGRETQYF. In DNA form, the CDR3 reads TGCGCCAGCAGCCAAGCCGGGACAGGGGGACGAGAGACCCAGTACTTC.

The chain links TRBV7-3 to TRBJ2-1, with TRBD2 matching over 10 bases. The germline V gene encodes CDR1 SGHTA and CDR2 FQGTGA. This CDR3 contains 14 residues. V dropped 4 bases and J dropped 6; count of bases not matched to a gene: 3. Here the CDR3 DNA reads TGTGCCAGCAGCTCGACTAGCGGGTTCAATGAGCAGTTCTTC. Translated, it gives CASSSTSGFNEQFF.

The V and J genes are TRBV5-4 and TRBJ1-5, with D perhaps TRBD1 (5 bases). CDR3 length: 15 amino acids. CDR1 is SGHNT and CDR2 is YYREEE in the germline V gene (reference sequence). V was shortened by 4 bases and J by 6 bases, with 17 bases between the two germline ends. The CDR3 region has the DNA TGTGCCAGCAGCACTTCTGGGGGGGGAGGTCAGCCCCAGCATTTT. It is translated as CASSTSGGGGQPQHF.

The J gene is TRBJ2-1, the V gene TRBV10-1, with TRBD2 matching 10 bases. Germline V gives CDR1 WNHNN, CDR2 SYGVQD (reference sequence). The CDR3 has 20 residues. J was trimmed by 0 bases and V by 0 bases; bases with no gene match: 11. The CDR3 coding sequence is TGCGCCAGCAGTGAGTCGAATAGCGGGGGGTCCACCCGCTCCTACAATGAGCAGTTCTTC. Translated, it gives CASSESNSGGSTRSYNEQFF.

CDR3 DNA: TGTGCCAGCAGCTTCTCCGCAGTATCAAACTACGAGCAGTACTTC. It encodes CASSFSAVSNYEQYF. The chain has TRBV27 and TRBJ2-7; D uncertain. The CDR3 runs to 15 residues. CDR1 and CDR2 (germline): MNHEY, SMNVEV (reference sequence). V lost 6 bases and J lost 3, with 18 bases in between.

This clone was recorded once. V and J are TRBV9 and TRBJ2-2; the match to TRBD1 covers 8 bases. This CDR3 contains 15 residues. Germline V CDR1 and CDR2: SGDLS, YYNGEE. With V trimmed by 0 bases and J by 6 bases, 4 bases remained unmatched. CDR3 sequence: CASSVGLQGAGELFF. The CDR3 DNA sequence: TGTGCCAGCAGCGTAGGACTACAGGGGGCCGGGGAGCTGTTTTTT.

Only a few counts were recorded for this clone. The CDR3 sequence is CASSVGGGSSYEQYF. The CDR3, as DNA: TGTGCCAGCAGTGTGGGGGGGGGAAGCTCCTACGAGCAGTACTTC. V usage is TRBV6-1 and J usage is TRBJ2-7; 7 bases line up with TRBD2. Germline V gene sequence: CDR1 MNHNS, CDR2 SASEGT. Trimming took 4 bases from V and 0 from J; bases not matched to a gene: 6. The CDR3 loop spans 15 amino acids.

The V and J genes are TRBV28 and TRBJ2-5, with 7 bases lining up with TRBD1. The junction had 10 bases not matched to a gene; V was cut back by 4 bases and J by 2 bases. The length of the CDR3 is 16 residues. Looked up from germline, CDR1 is MDHEN and CDR2 is SYDVKM. The CDR3 reads CASSSPPGQTQETQYF. CDR3 in DNA: TGTGCCAGCAGTTCCCCTCCGGGACAGACACAAGAGACCCAGTACTTC.

This chain connects TRBV6-6 to TRBJ2-7, with a tentative D call TRBD2 (5 bases). The ends were cut back, 6 bases at V and 0 bases at J, with 9 bases in the middle. Germline CDR1 and CDR2: MNHNY and SVGAGI (reference sequence). This CDR3 has 13 amino acids. CDR3 sequence (DNA): TGTGCCAGCAGAGGACGGGGCTCCTACGAGCAGTACTTC. It encodes CASRGRGSYEQYF.

The CDR3 loop is CASASADTQYF. CDR3 coding DNA: TGTGCCAGTGCGTCCGCAGATACGCAGTATTTT. The gene calls are TRBV6-1 and TRBJ2-3, with D hard to call. CDR3 length: 11 amino acids. The germline V gene has CDR1 MNHNS and CDR2 SASEGT. V lost 9 bases and J lost 4, with 8 bases in between.

This clone came up once. The genes are TRBV30 and TRBJ2-1, with a possible D match to TRBD1 (5 bases). This CDR3 has 14 residues. Per germline, CDR1 GTSNPN and CDR2 SVGIG (reference sequence). V lost 4 bases and J lost 3, with 13 bases in between. The CDR3 sequence: CAWTLGLIYNEQFF. DNA of the CDR3: TGTGCCTGGACCTTGGGGCTGATCTACAATGAGCAGTTCTTC.

This clone was recorded only once. The J gene is TRBJ2-5, the V gene TRBV4-2; D might be TRBD2 (7 bases). Germline CDR1 and CDR2: LGHNA and YNFKEQ. The CDR3 runs to 15 residues. Trimming removed 1 base from V and 5 bases from J, with 14 bases in between. The CDR3 protein is CASSQGEGGLETQYF. Written as DNA, the CDR3 is TGTGCCAGCAGCCAAGGAGAGGGGGGGCTTGAGACCCAGTACTTC.

The chain uses TRBV6-5 and TRBJ1-3; D might be TRBD1 (5 bases). Trimming pared 7 bases from V and 6 bases from J, leaving 13 bases between. The CDR3 covers 13 residues. Germline V CDR1 and CDR2: MNHEY, SVGAGI. The CDR3 spells CASNRVGENTIYF. DNA of the CDR3: TGTGCCAGCAACCGGGTAGGGGAAAACACCATATATTTT.

This chain uses TRBV18 with TRBJ2-3, with D tentatively TRBD2 (5 bases). Germline assignment: CDR1 KGHSH and CDR2 LQKENI. V was clipped by 8 bases and J by 5 bases, with 14 bases between them. This CDR3 spans 13 amino acids. The CDR3 coding sequence is TGTGCCAGCCAGTGGCGGGTTGTAGATACGCAGTATTTT. This translates into CASQWRVVDTQYF.